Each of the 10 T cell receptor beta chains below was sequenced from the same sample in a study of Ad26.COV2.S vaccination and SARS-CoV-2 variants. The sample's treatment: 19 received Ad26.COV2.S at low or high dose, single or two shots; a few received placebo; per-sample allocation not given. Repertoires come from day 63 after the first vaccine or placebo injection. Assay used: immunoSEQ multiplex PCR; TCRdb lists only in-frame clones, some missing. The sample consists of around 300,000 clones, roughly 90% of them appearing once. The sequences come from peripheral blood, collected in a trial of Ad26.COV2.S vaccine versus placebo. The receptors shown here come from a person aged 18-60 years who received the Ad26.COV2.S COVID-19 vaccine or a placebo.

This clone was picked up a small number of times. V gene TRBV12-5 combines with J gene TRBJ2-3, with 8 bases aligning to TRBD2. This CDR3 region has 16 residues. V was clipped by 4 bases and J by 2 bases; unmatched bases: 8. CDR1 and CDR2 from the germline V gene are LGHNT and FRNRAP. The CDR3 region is CASGSFRAGDTDTQYF. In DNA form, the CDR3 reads TGTGCTAGTGGTTCTTTTCGAGCGGGAGACACAGATACGCAGTATTTT.

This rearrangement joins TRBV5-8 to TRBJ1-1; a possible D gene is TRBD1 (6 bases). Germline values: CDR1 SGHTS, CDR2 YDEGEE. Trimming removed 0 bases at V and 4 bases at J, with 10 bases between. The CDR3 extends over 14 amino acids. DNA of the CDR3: TGTGCCAGCAGCTTGGGAGGGGGGGCCACTGAAGCTTTCTTT. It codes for CASSLGGGATEAFF.

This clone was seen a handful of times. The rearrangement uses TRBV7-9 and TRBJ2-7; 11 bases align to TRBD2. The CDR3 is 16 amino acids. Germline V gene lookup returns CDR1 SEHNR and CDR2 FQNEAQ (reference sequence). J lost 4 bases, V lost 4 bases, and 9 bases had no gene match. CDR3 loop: CASSSLTSGVGYEQYF. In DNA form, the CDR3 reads TGTGCCAGCAGCTCCCTGACTAGCGGGGTTGGTTACGAGCAGTACTTC.

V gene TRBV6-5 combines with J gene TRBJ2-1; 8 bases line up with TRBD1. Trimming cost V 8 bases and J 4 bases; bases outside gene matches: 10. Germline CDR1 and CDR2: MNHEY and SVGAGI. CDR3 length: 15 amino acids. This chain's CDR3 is CASGTPGTGYNEQFF. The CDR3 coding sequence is TGTGCCAGCGGGACTCCCGGGACAGGTTACAATGAGCAGTTCTTC.

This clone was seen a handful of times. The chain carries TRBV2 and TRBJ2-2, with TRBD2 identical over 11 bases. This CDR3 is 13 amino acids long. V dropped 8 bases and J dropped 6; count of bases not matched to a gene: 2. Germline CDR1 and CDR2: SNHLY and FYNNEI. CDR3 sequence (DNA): TGTGCCAGCTCTAGCGGGAGGTCCGGGGAGCTGTTTTTT. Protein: CASSSGRSGELFF. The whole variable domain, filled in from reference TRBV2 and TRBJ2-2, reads EPEVTQTPSHQVTQMGQEVILRCVPISNHLYFYWYRQILGQKVEFLVSFYNNEISEKSEIFDDQFSVERPDGSNFTLKIRSTKLEDSAMYFCASSSGRSGELFFGEGSRLTVL.

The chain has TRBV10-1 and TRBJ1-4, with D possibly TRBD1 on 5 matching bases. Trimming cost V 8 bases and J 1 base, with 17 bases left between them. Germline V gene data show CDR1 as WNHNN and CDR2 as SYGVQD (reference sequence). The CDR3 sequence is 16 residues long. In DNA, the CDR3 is TGCGCCAGCTCTACAGGTCGGGGGGGAACTAATGAAAAACTGTTTTTT. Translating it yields CASSTGRGGTNEKLFF.

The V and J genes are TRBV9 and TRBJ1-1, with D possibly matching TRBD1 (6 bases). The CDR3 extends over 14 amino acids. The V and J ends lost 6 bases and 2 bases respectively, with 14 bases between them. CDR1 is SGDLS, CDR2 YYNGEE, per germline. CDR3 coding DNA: TGTGCCAGCAACCCTACGGGGGCCAACACTGAAGCTTTCTTT. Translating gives CASNPTGANTEAFF.

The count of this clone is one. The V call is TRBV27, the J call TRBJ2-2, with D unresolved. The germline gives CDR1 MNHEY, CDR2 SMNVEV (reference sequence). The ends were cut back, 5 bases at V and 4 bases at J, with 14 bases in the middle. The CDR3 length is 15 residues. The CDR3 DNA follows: TGTGCCAGCAGTCCGGACCGGGCCCTCACCGGGGAGCTGTTTTTT. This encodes CASSPDRALTGELFF.

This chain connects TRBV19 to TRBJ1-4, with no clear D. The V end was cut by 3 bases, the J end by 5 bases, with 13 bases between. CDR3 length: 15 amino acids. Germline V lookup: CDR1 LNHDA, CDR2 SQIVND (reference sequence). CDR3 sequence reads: CASSMGPLTNEKLFF. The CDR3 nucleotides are TGTGCCAGTAGTATGGGCCCCCTAACGAATGAAAAACTGTTTTTT.

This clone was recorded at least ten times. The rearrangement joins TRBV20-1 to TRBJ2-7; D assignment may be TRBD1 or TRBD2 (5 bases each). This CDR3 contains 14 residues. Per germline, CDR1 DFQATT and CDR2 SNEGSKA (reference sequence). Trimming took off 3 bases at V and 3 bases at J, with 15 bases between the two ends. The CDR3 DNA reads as TGCAGTGCTAGTGTTGGGGGAGACTACTACGAGCAGTACTTC. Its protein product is CSASVGGDYYEQYF.